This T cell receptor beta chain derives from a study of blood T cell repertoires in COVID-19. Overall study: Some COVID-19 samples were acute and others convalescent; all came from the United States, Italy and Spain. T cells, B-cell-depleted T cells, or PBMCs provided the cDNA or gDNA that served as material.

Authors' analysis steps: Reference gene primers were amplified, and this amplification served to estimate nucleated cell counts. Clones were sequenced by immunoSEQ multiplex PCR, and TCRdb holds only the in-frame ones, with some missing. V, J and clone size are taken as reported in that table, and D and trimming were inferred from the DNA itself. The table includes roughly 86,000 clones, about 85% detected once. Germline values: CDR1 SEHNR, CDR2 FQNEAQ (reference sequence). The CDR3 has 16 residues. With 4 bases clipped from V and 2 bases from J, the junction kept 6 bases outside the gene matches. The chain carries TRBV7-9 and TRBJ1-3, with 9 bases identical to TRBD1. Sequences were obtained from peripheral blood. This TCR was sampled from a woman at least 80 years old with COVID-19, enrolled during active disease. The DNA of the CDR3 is TGTGCCAGCAGCTCCTACGACAGGGGGACTGGAAACACCATATATTTT. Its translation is CASSSYDRGTGNTIYF.